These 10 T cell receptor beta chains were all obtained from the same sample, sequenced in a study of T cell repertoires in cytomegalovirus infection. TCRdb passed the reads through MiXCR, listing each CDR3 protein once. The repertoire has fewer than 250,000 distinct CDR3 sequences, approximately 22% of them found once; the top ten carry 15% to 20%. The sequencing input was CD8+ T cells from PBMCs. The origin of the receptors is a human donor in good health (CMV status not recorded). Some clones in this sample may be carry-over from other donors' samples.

The CDR3 DNA is TGCAGCGTTGAATATGGTTCCTACGAGCAGTACTTC. It encodes CSVEYGSYEQYF. V and J are TRBV29-1 and TRBJ2-7; D ambiguous. CDR3 length equals 12 residues. V was shortened by 2 bases and J by 1 base, with 6 bases between the two germline ends. From germline, CDR1 is SQVTM and CDR2 ANQGSEA.

CDR3 coding DNA: TGTGCCAGCAGGGACCCAACTATAAACTCCTACGAGCAGTACTTC. Translating gives CASRDPTINSYEQYF. V usage is TRBV6-6 and J usage is TRBJ2-7, with no clear D. The ends were cut back, 6 bases at V and 0 bases at J, with 15 bases in the middle. This CDR3 spans 15 amino acids. Looked up from germline, CDR1 is MNHNY and CDR2 is SVGAGI (reference sequence).

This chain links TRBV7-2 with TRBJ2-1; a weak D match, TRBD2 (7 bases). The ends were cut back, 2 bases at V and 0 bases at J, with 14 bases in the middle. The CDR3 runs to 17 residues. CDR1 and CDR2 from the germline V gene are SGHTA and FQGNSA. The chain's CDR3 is CASSLLGGVSSYNEQFF. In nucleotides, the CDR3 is TGTGCCAGCAGCTTATTAGGGGGGGTGAGCTCCTACAATGAGCAGTTCTTC.

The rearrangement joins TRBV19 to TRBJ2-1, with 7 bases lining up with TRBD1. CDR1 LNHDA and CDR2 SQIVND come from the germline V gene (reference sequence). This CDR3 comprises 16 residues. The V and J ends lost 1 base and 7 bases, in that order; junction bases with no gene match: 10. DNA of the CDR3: TGTGCCAGTAGTATAGTAGGGGGCGGGCTTTTGAATGAGCAGTTCTTC. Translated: CASSIVGGGLLNEQFF.

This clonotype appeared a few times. CDR3 sequence (DNA): TGTGCCAGCAGCTTACTCAATGAGCAGTTCTTC. It encodes CASSLLNEQFF. The chain couples TRBV11-2 to TRBJ2-1; D not certain. Germline values: CDR1 SGHAT, CDR2 FQNNGV. Trimming stripped 2 bases from V and 6 bases from J, with 2 bases between. This CDR3 comprises 11 residues.

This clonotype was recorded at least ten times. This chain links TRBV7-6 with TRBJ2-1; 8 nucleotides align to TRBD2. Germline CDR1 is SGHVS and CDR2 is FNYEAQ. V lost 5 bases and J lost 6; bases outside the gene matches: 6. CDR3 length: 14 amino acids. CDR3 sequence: CASSRPGGPNEQFF. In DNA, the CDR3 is TGTGCCAGCAGCCGGCCGGGGGGGCCCAATGAGCAGTTCTTC.

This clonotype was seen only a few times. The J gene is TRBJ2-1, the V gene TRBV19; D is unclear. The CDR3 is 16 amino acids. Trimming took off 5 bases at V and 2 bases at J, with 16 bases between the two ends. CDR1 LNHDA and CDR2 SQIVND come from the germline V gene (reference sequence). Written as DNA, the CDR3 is TGTGCCAGTAGTCTTCTAGGCCAAGGGACCTACAATGAGCAGTTCTTC. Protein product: CASSLLGQGTYNEQFF.

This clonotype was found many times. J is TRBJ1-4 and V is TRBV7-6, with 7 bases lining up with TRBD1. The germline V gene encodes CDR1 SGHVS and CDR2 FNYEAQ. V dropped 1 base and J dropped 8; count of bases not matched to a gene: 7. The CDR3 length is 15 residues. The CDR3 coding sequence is TGTGCCAGCAGCTTAGGAGGACAGGAGGGAGAAAAACTGTTTTTT. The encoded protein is CASSLGGQEGEKLFF. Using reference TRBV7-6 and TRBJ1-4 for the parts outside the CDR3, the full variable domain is GAGVSQSPRYKVTKRGQDVALRCDPISGHVSLYWYRQALGQGPEFLTYFNYEAQQDKSGLPNDRFSAERPEGSISTLTIQRTEQRDSAMYRCASSLGGQEGEKLFFGSGTQLSVL.

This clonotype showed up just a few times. CDR3 protein: CASSPLRPGELFF. CDR3 in DNA: TGTGCCAGCAGCCCACTCCGGCCTGGGGAGCTGTTTTTT. The chain combines TRBV6-6 with TRBJ2-2; D uncertain. CDR3 length equals 13 residues. V lost 6 bases and J 8 bases, leaving 13 bases between the germline ends. From germline, CDR1 is MNHNY and CDR2 SVGAGI (reference sequence).

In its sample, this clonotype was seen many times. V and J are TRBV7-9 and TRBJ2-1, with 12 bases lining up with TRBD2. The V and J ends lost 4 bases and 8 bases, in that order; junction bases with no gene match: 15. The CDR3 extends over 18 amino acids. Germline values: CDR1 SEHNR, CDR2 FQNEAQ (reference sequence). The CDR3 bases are TGTGCCAGCAGCTCGACTAGCGGGGGATGGCCCTACAGGGATGAGCAGTTCTTC. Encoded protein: CASSSTSGGWPYRDEQFF.